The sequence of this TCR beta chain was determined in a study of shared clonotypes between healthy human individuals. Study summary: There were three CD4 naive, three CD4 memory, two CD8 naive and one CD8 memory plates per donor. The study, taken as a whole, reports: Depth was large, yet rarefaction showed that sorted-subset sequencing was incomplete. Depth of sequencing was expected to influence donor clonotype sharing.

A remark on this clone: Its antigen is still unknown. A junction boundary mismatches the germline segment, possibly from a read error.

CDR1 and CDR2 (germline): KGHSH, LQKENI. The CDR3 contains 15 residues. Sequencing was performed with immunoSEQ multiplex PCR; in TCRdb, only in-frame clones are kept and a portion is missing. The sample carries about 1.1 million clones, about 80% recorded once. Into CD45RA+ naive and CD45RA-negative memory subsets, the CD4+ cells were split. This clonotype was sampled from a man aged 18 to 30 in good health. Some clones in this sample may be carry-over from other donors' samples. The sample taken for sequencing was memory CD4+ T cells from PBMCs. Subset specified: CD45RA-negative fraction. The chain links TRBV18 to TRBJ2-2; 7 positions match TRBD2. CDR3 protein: CAISPSGTNTGELFF. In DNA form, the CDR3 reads TGTGCCATCTCACCAAGCGGGACGAACACCGGGGAGCTGTTTTTT.